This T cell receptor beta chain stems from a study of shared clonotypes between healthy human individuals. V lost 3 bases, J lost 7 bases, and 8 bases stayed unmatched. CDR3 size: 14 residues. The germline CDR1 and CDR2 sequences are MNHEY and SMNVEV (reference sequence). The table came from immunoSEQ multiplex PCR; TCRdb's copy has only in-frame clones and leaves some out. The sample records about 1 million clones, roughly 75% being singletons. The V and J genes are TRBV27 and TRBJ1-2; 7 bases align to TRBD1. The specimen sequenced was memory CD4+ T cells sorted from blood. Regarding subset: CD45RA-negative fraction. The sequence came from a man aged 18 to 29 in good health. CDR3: CASSFRQGAIGYTF. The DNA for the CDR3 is TGTGCCAGCAGTTTCCGACAGGGTGCGATTGGCTACACCTTC.